The present T cell receptor beta chain was sequenced within a study of cytomegalovirus exposure and HLA in healthy donors. Study-level findings and limits: In vitro experiments confirmed that a few CMV-associated chains were specific for CMV antigens. An assumption of roughly uniform sequencing depth across donors underlay the presence/absence analyses. As a later analysis showed, a missense DCLRE1C variant was linked to trimming of TCR beta V- and J-genes.

Nominal health characterized the donors when sampled, though unrecorded immune exposures were likely. The CDR3 covers 13 residues. Trimming pared 10 bases from V and 5 bases from J, leaving 17 bases between. CDR1 and CDR2 from the germline V gene are MNHNS and SASEGT. This clone was seen a few times. The antigen is unknown. Use of 60 Vbeta and 13 Jbeta primers characterized the PCR. Clones were read by immunoSEQ multiplex PCR, and TCRdb kept only the in-frame ones, dropping some. Among 150,000 to 200,000 clones listed, 75% to 80% were seen once. The TCR sequence derives from a man aged 45-60 years in good health and CMV-seropositive. Sequenced sample: PBMCs. The rearrangement links TRBV6-1 to TRBJ2-5, with D tentatively TRBD1 or TRBD2 (7 bases each). In DNA form, the CDR3 reads TGTGCCATCAGGGAGGGGGCGCGGGAGACCCAGTACTTC. Amino acid sequence: CAIREGARETQYF.